This is a list of T cell receptor beta chains from one sample in a study of blood T cell repertoires in COVID-19. Data came from immunoSEQ multiplex PCR; TCRdb stores just in-frame clones and leaves some out. Of a few hundred thousand clones listed, 87% are singletons. Input material: PBMCs or T cells enriched from blood (not recorded which). These receptor sequences come from a man aged 35 to 55 in a cohort exposed to, infected with or recovered from COVID-19 (not recorded which). Each CDR3 is given with its conserved first and last residue. A clone size is listed for some rows: how often the clone was seen (once, few, many), or a class if it is expanded.

>TRBJ1-4|16|TRBV18|-
CASSLYNLATNEKLFF
>TRBJ2-2|15|TRBV18|-
CASSRLAQNTGELFF
>TRBJ1-4|13|TRBV3-1/TRBV3-2|-
CASSLGQGGKLFF
>TRBJ2-6|15|TRBV2|-
CASSPRGNGANVLTF
>TRBJ2-1|17|TRBV10-3|-
CAISEGVAGSSYNEQFF
>TRBJ1-2|13|TRBV5-1|-
CASSSSGNYGYTF
>TRBJ1-5|13|TRBV27|once
CASSLGGKQPQHF
>TRBJ2-1|19|TRBV9|-
CASSPQVGSGRHDYNEQFF
>TRBJ2-1|15|TRBV15|-
CATTEQGNTYNEQFF
>TRBJ1-2|15|TRBV5-1|many
CASSLGGTENYGYTF
>TRBJ1-1|16|TRBV5-5|-
CASSFEVRAANTEAFF
>TRBJ1-5|13|TRBV18|once
CASSQAGDQPQHF
>TRBJ1-2|15|TRBV10-3|-
CAISTGTVANYGYTF
>TRBJ1-1|15|TRBV6-5|-
CASSQRVDINTEAFF
>TRBJ2-1|12|TRBV30|once
CAGTEEGNEQFF
>TRBJ1-6|14|TRBV14|once
CASSQVFSTSPLHF
>TRBJ2-7|11|TRBV30|-
CAWDRDNEQYF
>TRBJ1-6|18|TRBV12-5|-
CASGLGRGTNSYNSPLHF
>TRBJ1-2|17|TRBV3-1/TRBV3-2|-
CASSPKLNRDRVSGYTF
>TRBJ2-3|14|TRBV9|-
CASSPGQGADTQYF
>TRBJ1-3|14|TRBV7-9|once
CASSPGQGRDTIYF
>TRBJ2-1|18|TRBV12-5|-
CASGLAGSGRASYNEQFF
>TRBJ2-7|13|TRBV27|once
CASSLDSSYEQYF
>TRBJ2-7|13|TRBV11-2|-
CASTRTGRYEQYF
>TRBJ2-1|18|TRBV4-1|-
CASSQWPRLEREGDEQFF
>TRBJ1-2|13|TRBV6-5|-
CASSPGANYGYTF
>TRBJ2-1|20|TRBV5-1|-
CASSVWTSGRASSSYNEQFF
>TRBJ2-5|14|TRBV2|-
CASSERQGGETQYF
>TRBJ2-3|15|TRBV10-3|-
CAISELAGGTDTQYF
>TRBJ1-5|15|TRBV5-1|-
CASSLAGGRRQPQHF
>TRBJ2-7|15|TRBV11-2|-
CASSHGLSSSYEQYF
>TRBJ2-3|18|TRBV5-1|-
CASSQSLTSGTTIDTQYF
>TRBJ2-7|16|TRBV4-1|-
CASSQALAGSSYEQYF
>TRBJ2-7|18|TRBV28|-
CASRPSDRALTRGYEQYF
>TRBJ1-4|19|TRBV5-6|-
CASSLPWGPGGATNEKLFF
>TRBJ2-1|17|TRBV13|few
CASSFRPPGRNYNEQFF
>TRBJ2-7|14|TRBV3-1/TRBV3-2|-
CASSQGQGWDEQYF
>TRBJ2-5|19|TRBV7-2|-
CASSLNPLRASGSEETQYF
>TRBJ2-2|13|TRBV5-1|-
CASSLEGAQKLFF
>TRBJ1-1|17|TRBV7-8|-
CASSSPYRGGTNTEAFF
>TRBJ2-3|14|TRBV10-3|-
CAISERENTDTQYF
>TRBJ2-2|13|TRBV7-9|few
CASTPGETGELFF
>TRBJ2-6|15|TRBV6-5|many
CASSRTPSGANVLTF
>TRBJ1-2|12|TRBV24-1|-
CATSDPYGRVTF
>TRBJ1-2|14|TRBV10-2|-
CASSDRQGAGGYTF
>TRBJ2-7|14|TRBV5-4|-
CASSTAGTHYEQYF
>TRBJ1-4|18|TRBV9|-
CASSVGVQGKPFNEKLFF
>TRBJ2-3|14|TRBV7-6|few
CASSFWSGTDTQYF
>TRBJ2-7|13|TRBV6-6|-
CASRRLAGDEQYF
>TRBJ1-1|14|TRBV27|-
CASRPARENTEAFF
>TRBJ1-1|13|TRBV19|-
CASNPGTGLAAFF
>TRBJ2-3|14|TRBV29-1|once
CSEKTGAGTDTQYF
>TRBJ2-7|16|TRBV2|few
CATQELAGGGSYEQYF
>TRBJ2-3|17|TRBV7-8|-
CASSTTGGTSSTDTQYF
>TRBJ1-5|15|TRBV5-4|-
CASSLTVNSNQPQHF
>TRBJ1-4|15|TRBV27|-
CASSHGSAANEKLFF